A single sample gave rise to the 25 T cell receptor beta chains below, sequenced in a study of cytomegalovirus exposure and HLA in healthy donors. Here immunoSEQ multiplex PCR was the method, and the copy in TCRdb shows in-frame clones only, minus some. The data contain more than 90,000 clones, around 88% of them singletons. The sequenced sample was PBMCs. These receptors all come from a man aged 18 to 29 in good health and CMV-seronegative.

The chain combines TRBV6-1 with TRBJ2-5; D gene uncertain. Trimming took 7 bases from V and 4 from J, leaving 13 bases between them. CDR1 and CDR2 from the germline V gene are MNHNS and SASEGT. CDR3 length: 13 residues. Here the CDR3 reads CASTAVVGETQYF. The CDR3 DNA reads as TGTGCCAGCACGGCGGTGGTGGGAGAGACCCAGTACTTC.

The J gene is TRBJ1-2, the V gene TRBV12-5, with 7 bases aligning to TRBD1. Germline CDR1 and CDR2: LGHNT and FRNRAP. The CDR3 runs 17 residues. V lost 0 bases to trimming and J lost 6 bases; unmatched junction nucleotides: 13. The CDR3 protein is CASGLVQPLGQADGYTF. The CDR3 bases are TGTGCTAGTGGTTTGGTACAGCCCTTAGGACAGGCTGATGGCTACACCTTC.

This chain uses TRBV6-6 with TRBJ2-1; 9 bases fit TRBD1. This CDR3 contains 15 residues. Looked up from germline, CDR1 is MNHNY and CDR2 is SVGAGI (reference sequence). V shed 5 bases and J 8 bases; nucleotides not matched to a gene: 10. DNA for the CDR3: TGTGCCAGCAGTCGTCCCGGGACAGGGATCGATGAGCAGTTCTTC. This sequence encodes CASSRPGTGIDEQFF.

The chain has TRBV19 and TRBJ2-6; unclear D gene. CDR1 LNHDA and CDR2 SQIVND come from the germline V gene (reference sequence). V dropped 3 bases and J dropped 0 bases, with 12 bases sitting between them. The CDR3 has 17 amino acids. This CDR3 reads CASSISSTPSGANVLTF. DNA for the CDR3: TGTGCCAGTAGTATTTCGTCAACTCCCTCTGGGGCCAACGTCCTGACTTTC.

The chain links TRBV5-1 to TRBJ2-7; 10 positions match TRBD1. The ends lost 0 bases at V and 4 bases at J; junction bases unmatched: 7. This CDR3 region has 16 residues. CDR1 SGHRS and CDR2 YFSETQ come from the germline V gene. DNA for the CDR3: TGCGCCAGCAGCTTGGGGACAGGGGGAATCTGGTACGAGCAGTACTTC. It yields the protein CASSLGTGGIWYEQYF.

The chain links TRBV5-1 to TRBJ2-3, with 7 bases identical to TRBD2. Germline lookup yields CDR1 SGHRS and CDR2 YFSETQ. The CDR3 totals 15 residues. After removal of 6 bases from V and 0 bases from J, the junction contained 7 bases not matched to a gene. CDR3 in DNA: TGCGCCAGCAAGACGTTGGGGGGGAGCACAGATACGCAGTATTTT. Translated, it gives CASKTLGGSTDTQYF.

V and J are TRBV10-2 and TRBJ2-3; D not certain. Trimming removed 8 bases from V and 2 bases from J, with 5 bases in between. Germline V lookup: CDR1 WSHSY, CDR2 SAAADI. The CDR3 loop spans 11 amino acids. CDR3 DNA: TGCGCCAGCCGTAACACAGATACGCAGTATTTT. Translated, it gives CASRNTDTQYF.

Here the CDR3 DNA reads TGTGCCAGCAGTACTCGGGACAGGGTTTTTGGGACCCAGTACTTC. Translating it yields CASSTRDRVFGTQYF. This chain connects TRBV6-1 to TRBJ2-5; 9 positions match TRBD1. V shed 5 bases and J 7 bases; nucleotides not matched to a gene: 11. The V gene's germline CDR1 is MNHNS and CDR2 SASEGT. This CDR3 is built from 15 residues.

The J gene is TRBJ2-7, the V gene TRBV11-3, with TRBD2 matching over 11 bases. Germline V gene lookup returns CDR1 SGHNT and CDR2 YENEEA. The ends lost 4 bases at V and 2 bases at J; junction bases unmatched: 4. The CDR3 sequence is 15 residues long. The CDR3: CASSYGTSGTYEQYF. In nucleotides, the CDR3 is TGTGCCAGCAGCTACGGGACTAGCGGAACCTACGAGCAGTACTTC.

The chain employs TRBV10-3 and TRBJ2-7, with 8 nucleotides matching TRBD2. The CDR3 is 13 residues long. Germline CDR1 is ENHRY and CDR2 is SYGVKD. J was trimmed by 3 bases and V by 10 bases; bases with no gene match: 8. CDR3 sequence reads: CATRGAGVYEQYF. The CDR3 DNA reads TGTGCCACCAGGGGAGCGGGAGTCTACGAGCAGTACTTC.

The V and J genes are TRBV5-1 and TRBJ2-7, with a weak D call TRBD2 (6 bases). The CDR3 contains 13 residues. Germline V gene data show CDR1 as SGHRS and CDR2 as YFSETQ. Between the trimmed V and J ends, which lost 0 bases and 7 bases, there was a span of 11 bases. The CDR3 region has the DNA TGCGCCAGCAGCTTGGTACGGGAGATTGAGCAGTACTTC. Translation: CASSLVREIEQYF.

The DNA for the CDR3 is TGTGCCAGCAGTTTTATTGACTCTAGCACAGATACGCAGTATTTT. It translates to CASSFIDSSTDTQYF. The V and J genes are TRBV28 and TRBJ2-3, with D unclear. The V gene lost 3 bases and the J gene lost 0 bases, with 10 bases spanning the gap. Germline values: CDR1 MDHEN, CDR2 SYDVKM. The CDR3 extends over 15 amino acids.

V is TRBV5-1 and J is TRBJ1-2; 7 bases line up with TRBD1. In germline, CDR1 is SGHRS, CDR2 YFSETQ. Losses at the gene ends were 0 bases for V and 6 bases for J; bases not matched to a gene: 2. This CDR3 contains 13 residues. CDR3 DNA: TGCGCCAGCAGCTTGGGACAGGGAGATGGCTACACCTTC. As protein: CASSLGQGDGYTF.

The chain is built from TRBV27 and TRBJ2-1, with D possibly matching TRBD2 (6 bases). With 7 bases removed from V and 10 bases from J, the gap between germline ends came to 11 bases. CDR3 size: 11 residues. The germline V gene encodes CDR1 MNHEY and CDR2 SMNVEV (reference sequence). CDR3 protein: CASKTSVEQFF. The CDR3 DNA reads as TGTGCCAGCAAGACTAGTGTGGAGCAGTTCTTC.

This CDR3 reads CASSLTSALPSYEQYF. CDR3 nucleotide sequence: TGTGCCAGCAGTTTGACTAGCGCATTGCCTTCCTACGAGCAGTACTTC. The chain is built from TRBV27 and TRBJ2-7; TRBD2 agrees at 8 bases. Germline lookup yields CDR1 MNHEY and CDR2 SMNVEV (reference sequence). The ends lost 3 bases at V and 1 base at J; junction bases unmatched: 8. The CDR3 consists of 16 residues.

The rearrangement joins TRBV18 to TRBJ1-1, with unresolved D. The germline V and J ends were trimmed by 4 bases and 5 bases, with 17 bases remaining between them. This CDR3 comprises 15 residues. Germline V lookup: CDR1 KGHSH, CDR2 LQKENI. The CDR3 DNA follows: TGTGCCAGCTCACTATCGGGGAACGAGCGGACTGAAGCTTTCTTT. Translated: CASSLSGNERTEAFF. Full variable domain (rest looked up from reference TRBV18 and TRBJ1-1): NAGVMQNPRHLVRRRGQEARLRCSPMKGHSHVYWYRQLPEEGLKFMVYLQKENIIDESGMPKERFSAEFPKEGPSILRIQQVVRGDSAAYFCASSLSGNERTEAFFGQGTRLTVV.

The chain links TRBV30 to TRBJ1-5; D might be TRBD1 (5 bases). Germline V gene sequence: CDR1 GTSNPN, CDR2 SVGIG (reference sequence). The CDR3 spans 13 residues. V was trimmed by 0 bases and J by 12 bases, leaving 15 bases between them. CDR3 bases: TGTGCCTGGAGTGTAGATGCTCAGGGACTCCAGCATTTT. It encodes CAWSVDAQGLQHF.

The V call is TRBV7-2, the J call TRBJ1-1; maybe TRBD1 (6 bases). The V end lost 5 bases, the J end lost 6 bases, and 19 bases lay between the germline ends. The germline CDR1 and CDR2 sequences are SGHTA and FQGNSA. This CDR3 spans 15 amino acids. The CDR3 here is CASSGRRNRDAEAFF. The CDR3 DNA sequence: TGTGCCAGCAGCGGCCGCCGGAACAGGGACGCTGAAGCTTTCTTT.

In its sample, this clone was seen once. The rearrangement joins TRBV19 to TRBJ1-4, with D unclear. V lost 4 bases to trimming and J lost 0 bases, with 9 bases between them. The germline CDR1 and CDR2 sequences are LNHDA and SQIVND (reference sequence). The CDR3 loop spans 15 amino acids. CDR3 sequence: CASSTLPATNEKLFF. The DNA for the CDR3 is TGTGCCAGTAGTACCCTTCCTGCAACTAATGAAAAACTGTTTTTT.

This chain uses TRBV5-1 with TRBJ2-7; 8 bases match TRBD1. The V segment lost 7 bases and the J segment 1 base; nucleotides outside the gene matches: 7. Germline CDR1 and CDR2: SGHRS and YFSETQ. This CDR3 spans 14 amino acids. The CDR3 sequence is CASRSGTGSYEQYF. In DNA, the CDR3 is TGCGCCAGCCGGTCCGGGACAGGATCCTACGAGCAGTACTTC.

This clone has a handful of counts. The CDR3 spells CASILAGSAGELFF. The CDR3 DNA reads as TGTGCCAGTATTCTAGCGGGAAGTGCCGGGGAGCTGTTTTTT. The V and J genes are TRBV19 and TRBJ2-2; 9 nucleotides align to TRBD2. Germline V gene sequence: CDR1 LNHDA, CDR2 SQIVND (reference sequence). This CDR3 contains 14 residues. V was pared by 7 bases and J by 6 bases, with 6 bases of the junction left unmatched. Looking up the rest from reference TRBV19 and TRBJ2-2 gives the full variable domain: DGGITQSPKYLFRKEGQNVTLSCEQNLNHDAMYWYRQDPGQGLRLIYYSQIVNDFQKGDIAEGYSVSREKKESFPLTVTSAQKNPTAFYLCASILAGSAGELFFGEGSRLTVL.

V is TRBV10-2 and J is TRBJ1-1; 8 positions match TRBD1. V shed 2 bases, J shed 5 bases, and the junction held 4 bases outside the gene matches. The CDR3 runs 14 residues. Germline V CDR1 and CDR2: WSHSY, SAAADI. In nucleotides, the CDR3 is TGCGCCAGCAGTGAGGGCAGGGGGCGGACTGAAGCTTTCTTT. It codes for CASSEGRGRTEAFF.

The chain employs TRBV30 and TRBJ2-4; D uncertain. CDR1 GTSNPN and CDR2 SVGIG come from the germline V gene (reference sequence). The CDR3 loop spans 13 amino acids. The V end lost 8 bases, the J end lost 3 bases, and 14 bases lay between the germline ends. This CDR3 reads CARGEGGKNIQYF. CDR3 DNA: TGTGCCCGAGGAGAAGGTGGCAAAAACATTCAGTACTTC.

The chain recombines TRBV28 with TRBJ1-4; the D gene is possibly TRBD1 (6 bases). V lost 3 bases and J lost 4, with 12 bases in between. The CDR3 length is 15 residues. Germline V lookup: CDR1 MDHEN, CDR2 SYDVKM. In nucleotides, the CDR3 is TGTGCCAGCAGTTTTCAGCAGGGGCTTAATGAAAAACTGTTTTTT. It is translated as CASSFQQGLNEKLFF.

The chain recombines TRBV11-3 with TRBJ2-5; 12 bases are shared with TRBD2. This CDR3 is built from 15 residues. J lost 2 bases, V lost 3 bases, and 1 base had no gene match. Germline V gives CDR1 SGHNT, CDR2 YENEEA. CDR3 region: CASSFGTSGQETQYF. The CDR3 DNA reads TGTGCCAGCAGCTTCGGGACTAGCGGGCAAGAGACCCAGTACTTC.